The 22 T cell receptor beta chains given below trace back to one sample, sequenced in a study of immune heterogeneity within non-small cell lung tumors. TCR beta CDR3 regions came from multiplex PCR with 32 forward V and 13 reverse J primers. TCRdb fed the multiplex PCR reads into MiXCR, producing one record per CDR3 protein. The repertoire consists of tens of thousands of distinct CDR3 sequences, with around 30% occurring once and the leading ten covering 3% to 4.5%. Template material comprised bulk tumor genomic DNA at 600 ng per sample. Several biopsies per primary tumor, spaced far apart, were taken during surgery. Untreated, newly diagnosed non-small cell lung cancer patients underwent curative surgery. The source material was lung tumor tissue. Every receptor here comes from a man between 35 and 55 years old with non-small cell lung cancer.

This clonotype ranks as medium-sized (0.01 to 0.1%). The chain is built from TRBV27 and TRBJ2-3, with 11 bases lining up with TRBD2. The CDR3 loop spans 17 amino acids. With 6 bases clipped from V and 2 bases from J, the junction kept 10 bases outside the gene matches. Germline CDR1 and CDR2: MNHEY and SMNVEV (reference sequence). CDR3 loop: CASRSIRLAGNTDTQYF. CDR3 nucleotide sequence: TGTGCCAGCAGGTCCATCCGACTAGCGGGAAACACAGATACGCAGTATTTT.

The CDR3 DNA sequence: TGCGCCAGCCGTCCAGGGGATTCACCCCTCCACTTT. Translation: CASRPGDSPLHF. V usage is TRBV10-2 and J usage is TRBJ1-6, with a tentative D call TRBD1 (6 bases). The CDR3 is 12 amino acids. V dropped 8 bases and J dropped 8 bases, with 10 bases sitting between them. Germline V gene data show CDR1 as WSHSY and CDR2 as SAAADI.

This clonotype was seen many times. This chain links TRBV5-5 with TRBJ2-1; 9 nucleotides agree with TRBD2. The CDR3 is 18 residues long. The V and J ends lost 0 bases and 5 bases, in that order; junction bases with no gene match: 12. Germline CDR1 SGHKS, CDR2 YYEKEE (reference sequence). Here the CDR3 reads CASSLAVVAGDEDNEQFF. In nucleotides, the CDR3 is TGTGCCAGCAGCTTGGCCGTGGTAGCGGGAGATGAGGACAATGAGCAGTTCTTC.

A note on this clonotype: Its ends do not fully match the called genes, so a read error is possible. The rearrangement uses TRBV5-6 and TRBJ1-6, with D unclear. CDR3 length: 17 amino acids. The V gene's germline CDR1 is SGHDT and CDR2 YYEEEE. The CDR3 protein is CASSLGRGSHYNSPLQF. The CDR3 DNA sequence: TGTGCCAGCAGCTTGGGTCGGGGTTCCCACTATAATTCACCCCTGCAGTTT.

Concerning this clonotype: One base away lies a much larger clone, so this may be a sequencing read error. The chain has TRBV19 and TRBJ2-3, with 9 bases identical to TRBD1. The V segment lost 6 bases and the J segment 6 bases; nucleotides outside the gene matches: 10. Germline V lookup: CDR1 LNHDA, CDR2 SQIVND (reference sequence). The CDR3 is made up of 15 amino acids. The DNA for the CDR3 is TGTGCCAGTAGCCTCGGGACAGGGCGTTCCGATACGCAGTATTTT. Translating it yields CASSLGTGRSDTQYF.

This clonotype was seen a handful of times. The V gene is TRBV4-2, the J gene TRBJ1-1; 8 bases agree with TRBD1. There are 19 residues in the CDR3. Germline values: CDR1 LGHNA, CDR2 YNFKEQ. The V segment lost 4 bases and the J segment 0 bases; nucleotides outside the gene matches: 16. DNA of the CDR3: TGTGCCAGCAGCCGCCTCATCCCCGGGACAGGACTCCTGAACACTGAAGCTTTCTTT. It specifies CASSRLIPGTGLLNTEAFF.

This clonotype was counted a few times. The V call is TRBV29-1, the J call TRBJ1-1, with unresolved D. Germline V gene sequence: CDR1 SQVTM, CDR2 ANQGSEA. The CDR3 extends over 12 amino acids. V was clipped by 8 bases and J by 4 bases, with 14 bases between them. The CDR3 DNA reads as TGCAGCTGTTCAGTGGCTAGCACTGAAGCTTTCTTT. Its protein product is CSCSVASTEAFF.

Only a few counts were recorded for this clonotype. The V gene is TRBV7-9, the J gene TRBJ2-1, with 9 bases lining up with TRBD1. This CDR3 spans 16 amino acids. Per the germline V gene, CDR1 is SEHNR and CDR2 is FQNEAQ (reference sequence). V was clipped by 4 bases and J by 7 bases; unmatched bases: 11. The CDR3 protein is CASSSPGTGLSNEQFF. CDR3 DNA: TGTGCCAGCAGCTCTCCCGGGACAGGGTTATCAAATGAGCAGTTCTTC.

V usage is TRBV6-2 or TRBV6-3 and J usage is TRBJ1-5; TRBD1 aligns across 10 bases. This CDR3 region has 17 residues. Trimming removed 6 bases from V and 0 bases from J; junction bases left unmatched: 8. Germline loops: CDR1 MNHEY, CDR2 SVGEGT. The DNA of the CDR3 is TGTGCCAGCAGGTCGGACAGGGGGGGATATAGCAATCAGCCCCAGCATTTT. Residues: CASRSDRGGYSNQPQHF.

This chain links TRBV10-3 with TRBJ1-4, with D maybe TRBD1 (6 bases). This CDR3 region has 15 residues. Germline V gene sequence: CDR1 ENHRY, CDR2 SYGVKD. The V end was cut by 0 bases, the J end by 8 bases, with 13 bases between. The CDR3 region has the DNA TGTGCCATCAGTGAGTCCCAGGGGATGAAAGAAAAACTGTTTTTT. Translation gives CAISESQGMKEKLFF.

This clonotype was seen many times. The rearrangement uses TRBV6-1 and TRBJ1-5; TRBD1 matches at 8 bases. CDR1 is MNHNS and CDR2 is SASEGT in the germline V gene. V shed 6 bases, J shed 2 bases, and the junction held 3 bases outside the gene matches. This CDR3 spans 14 amino acids. The CDR3 DNA reads as TGTGCCAGCAGGCAGGGGGCCGGCAATCAGCCCCAGCATTTT. Amino acid sequence: CASRQGAGNQPQHF.

In this sample, this clonotype turned up many times. The CDR3 loop is CASSLSGSSDTQYF. The CDR3, as DNA: TGTGCCAGCAGCCTTAGCGGGAGCTCGGATACGCAGTATTTT. This chain links TRBV13 with TRBJ2-3; 9 nucleotides match TRBD2. This CDR3 has 14 residues. CDR1 is PRHDT and CDR2 is FYEKMQ in the germline V gene (reference sequence). Germline trimming cut 5 bases from V and 6 bases from J; bases unmatched to any gene: 6.

The V gene is TRBV7-2, the J gene TRBJ2-1; possibly TRBD1 for D (6 bases). From germline, CDR1 is SGHTA and CDR2 FQGNSA. CDR3 length: 13 residues. Trimming removed 5 bases at V and 2 bases at J, with 7 bases between. The CDR3 DNA reads TGTGCCAGCAGCCGGACAGCCTACAATGAGCAGTTCTTC. It is translated as CASSRTAYNEQFF.

V gene TRBV6-1 combines with J gene TRBJ2-2, with TRBD1 matching over 10 bases. The V gene end was trimmed by 7 bases and the J gene end by 2 bases; junction bases not matched to a gene: 10. The CDR3 loop spans 17 amino acids. The germline V gene has CDR1 MNHNS and CDR2 SASEGT. CDR3 sequence reads: CASTDRGRRGNTGELFF. CDR3 bases: TGTGCCAGCACCGACAGGGGGCGCAGAGGAAACACCGGGGAGCTGTTTTTT.

The genes are TRBV9 and TRBJ2-1; 7 bases are a match to TRBD2. Germline assignment: CDR1 SGDLS and CDR2 YYNGEE. V trimming: 3 bases; J trimming: 5 bases; junction bases outside the gene matches: 8. This CDR3 region has 15 residues. CDR3 protein: CASSASTSRNNEQFF. CDR3 bases: TGTGCCAGCAGCGCCTCGACTAGCCGAAACAATGAGCAGTTCTTC.

Many counts were recorded for this clonotype. The chain links TRBV10-1 to TRBJ1-5; no clear D gene. CDR1 is WNHNN and CDR2 is SYGVQD in the germline V gene (reference sequence). V lost 4 bases to trimming and J lost 4 bases, with 8 bases between them. The CDR3 consists of 13 residues. CDR3 nucleotides: TGCGCCAGCAGTGCCAGGCCTAATCAGCCCCAGCATTTT. Translation: CASSARPNQPQHF.

This clonotype appeared a few times. This chain connects TRBV20-1 to TRBJ2-1; D gene ambiguous. The CDR3 runs 13 residues. Trimming removed 3 bases from V and 3 bases from J, with 9 bases in between. From germline, CDR1 is DFQATT and CDR2 SNEGSKA (reference sequence). The CDR3 nucleotides are TGCAGTGCTAGCTTCGGCGACTACAATGAGCAGTTCTTC. Protein product: CSASFGDYNEQFF.

A word on this clonotype: It may be a read error: a sequence one base away is much more abundant. The chain employs TRBV6-2 or TRBV6-3 and TRBJ2-7; D is unresolved. This CDR3 contains 17 residues. Germline V CDR1 and CDR2: MNHEY, SVGEGT. V dropped 9 bases and J dropped 0 bases, with 24 bases sitting between them. CDR3 in amino acids: CARSVTSRHIRSYEQYF. CDR3 bases: TGTGCCAGAAGCGTTACCAGTCGACACATACGCTCCTACGAGCAGTACTTC.

This clonotype showed up just once. This may stem from a read error, because a much larger clone lies one nucleotide away. V usage is TRBV2 and J usage is TRBJ1-4; D is possibly TRBD1 (5 bases). Per the germline V gene, CDR1 is SNHLY and CDR2 is FYNNEI. The CDR3 runs to 14 residues. CDR3 protein: CASRLTEGHEKLVF. The CDR3 region has the DNA TGTGCCAGCAGGCTGACAGAGGGCCATGAAAAACTGGTTTTT.

About this clonotype itself: A much larger clone differs by one base, so this may be a read error. Here the CDR3 DNA reads TGTGCCAGCAGTTCGGGGCGGCTTGGGGATAAGCAGTATTTT. Translating it yields CASSSGRLGDKQYF. V is TRBV7-3 and J is TRBJ2-3; either TRBD1 or TRBD2 may supply D (5 bases each). The germline V gene encodes CDR1 SGHTA and CDR2 FQGTGA. This CDR3 spans 14 amino acids.

This sequence joins TRBV6-9 and TRBJ2-1, with D perhaps matching TRBD2 (6 bases). Germline CDR1 is MNHGY and CDR2 is SVAAGI. The CDR3 totals 16 residues. V lost 3 bases and J lost 7, with 19 bases in between. The CDR3 loop reads CASSYSNGRETNEQFF. The DNA of the CDR3 is TGTGCCAGCAGTTACTCGAACGGGCGGGAAACTAATGAGCAGTTCTTC.

By sample fraction, this clonotype is medium-sized. The genes are TRBV15 and TRBJ2-1, with D maybe TRBD1 (6 bases). V dropped 5 bases and J dropped 10 bases, with 21 bases sitting between them. This CDR3 has 15 residues. Germline lookup yields CDR1 LNHNV and CDR2 YYDKDF (reference sequence). This CDR3 reads CATSERVDSRGEQFF. The CDR3 DNA sequence: TGTGCCACCAGCGAGAGGGTGGACAGCCGCGGGGAGCAGTTCTTC.